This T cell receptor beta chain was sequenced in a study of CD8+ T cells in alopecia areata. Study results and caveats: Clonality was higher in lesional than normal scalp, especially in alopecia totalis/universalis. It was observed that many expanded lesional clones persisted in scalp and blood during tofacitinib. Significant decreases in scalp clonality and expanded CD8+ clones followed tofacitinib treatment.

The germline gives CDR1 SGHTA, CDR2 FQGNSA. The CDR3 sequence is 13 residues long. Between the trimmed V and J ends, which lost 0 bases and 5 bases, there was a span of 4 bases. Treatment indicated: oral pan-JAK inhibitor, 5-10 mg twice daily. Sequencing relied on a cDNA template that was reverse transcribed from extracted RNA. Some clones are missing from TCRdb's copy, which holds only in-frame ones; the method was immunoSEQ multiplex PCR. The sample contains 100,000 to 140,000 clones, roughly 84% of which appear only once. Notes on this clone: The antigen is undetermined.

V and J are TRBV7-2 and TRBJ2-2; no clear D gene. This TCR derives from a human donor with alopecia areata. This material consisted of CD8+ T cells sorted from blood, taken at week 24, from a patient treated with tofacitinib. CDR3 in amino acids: CASSLAGTGELFF. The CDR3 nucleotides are TGTGCCAGCAGCTTAGCAGGGACCGGGGAGCTGTTTTTT.